This T cell receptor (beta chain) stems from a study of metastatic and nonmetastatic thyroid tumors. TCRdb re-clonotyped the PCR reads through MiXCR. The table shows about 12,000 clones, with 33% occurring only once. V was cut by 5 bases and J by 3 bases, with 7 bases left in between. The length of the CDR3 is 12 residues. In germline, CDR1 is DFQATT, CDR2 SNEGSKA (reference sequence). Prior to thyroid surgery, none of the patients had received any treatment. The material sequenced was tumor tissue. The V gene is TRBV20-1, the J gene TRBJ2-2; D uncertain. The TCR comes from a male donor with papillary thyroid cancer or a benign thyroid nodule (not recorded which). Some clones in this sample may be carry-over from other donors' samples. DNA for the CDR3: TGCAGTGCTCCCAGTGACACCGGGGAGCTGTTTTTT. Translating it yields CSAPSDTGELFF.